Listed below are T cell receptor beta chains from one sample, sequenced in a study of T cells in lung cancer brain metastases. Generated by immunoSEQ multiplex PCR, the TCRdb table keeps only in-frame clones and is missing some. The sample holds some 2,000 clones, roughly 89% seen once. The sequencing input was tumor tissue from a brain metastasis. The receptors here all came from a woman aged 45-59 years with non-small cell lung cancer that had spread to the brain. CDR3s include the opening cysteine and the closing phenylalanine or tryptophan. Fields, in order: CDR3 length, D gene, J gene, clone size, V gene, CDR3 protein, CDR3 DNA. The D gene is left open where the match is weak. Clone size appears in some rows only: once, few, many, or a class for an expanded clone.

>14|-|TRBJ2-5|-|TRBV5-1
CASYPAQGGETQYF
TGCGCCAGCTATCCAGCTCAGGGGGGAGAGACCCAGTACTTC
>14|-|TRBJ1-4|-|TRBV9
CASSVGGLEEKLFF
TGTGCCAGCAGCGTTGGGGGGCTTGAAGAAAAACTGTTTTTT
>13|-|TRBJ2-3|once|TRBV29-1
CSGRQGGTDTQYF
TGCAGCGGGAGACAGGGAGGGACAGATACGCAGTATTTT
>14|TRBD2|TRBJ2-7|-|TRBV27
CASQTSGSTYEQYF
TGTGCCAGCCAGACTAGCGGGAGTACCTACGAGCAGTACTTC
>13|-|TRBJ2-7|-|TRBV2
CASSGGASYEQYF
TGTGCCAGCAGTGGTGGGGCCTCCTACGAGCAGTACTTC
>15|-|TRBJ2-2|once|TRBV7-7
CASRSGTDNTGELFF
TGTGCTAGCAGATCCGGGACGGACAACACCGGGGAGCTGTTTTTT
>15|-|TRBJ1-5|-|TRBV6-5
CASSVSRGSNQPQHF
TGTGCCAGCAGTGTATCCAGGGGAAGCAATCAGCCCCAGCATTTT
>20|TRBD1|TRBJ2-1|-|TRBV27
CASSLFRSNRDRGRYNEQFF
TGTGCCAGCAGTTTATTTAGGAGTAACCGGGACAGGGGGCGCTACAATGAGCAGTTCTTC
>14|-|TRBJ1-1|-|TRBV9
CASSQGGRNTEAFF
TGTGCCAGCAGCCAAGGAGGACGAAACACTGAAGCTTTCTTT
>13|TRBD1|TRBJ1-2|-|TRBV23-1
CASSQSRQGGYTF
TGCGCCAGCAGTCAAAGTCGACAGGGCGGCTACACCTTC
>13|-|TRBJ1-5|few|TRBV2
CASLLGGNQPQHF
TGTGCCAGCCTACTGGGAGGCAATCAGCCCCAGCATTTT
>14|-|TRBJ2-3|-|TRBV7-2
CASSLTRDADTQYF
TGTGCCAGCAGCCTGACCAGGGACGCAGATACGCAGTATTTT
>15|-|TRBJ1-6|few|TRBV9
CASTLGGGGESPLHF
TGTGCCAGCACCCTAGGTGGAGGAGGGGAATCACCCCTCCACTTT
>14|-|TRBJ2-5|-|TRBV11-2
CASSLAQYQETQYF
TGTGCCAGCAGCTTAGCGCAATACCAAGAGACCCAGTACTTC
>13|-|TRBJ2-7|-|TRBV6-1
CASRGAGSYEQYF
TGTGCCAGCAGGGGGGCGGGCTCCTACGAGCAGTACTTC
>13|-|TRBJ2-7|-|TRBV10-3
CAISSPSSYEQYF
TGTGCCATCAGTTCCCCAAGCTCCTACGAGCAGTACTTC
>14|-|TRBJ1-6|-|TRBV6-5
CASSSSRIGSPLHF
TGTGCCAGCAGTTCCTCCCGGATAGGGTCACCCCTCCACTTT
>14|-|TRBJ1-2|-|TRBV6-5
CASSRRASNYGYTF
TGTGCCAGCAGTCGGAGGGCAAGTAACTATGGCTACACTTTC
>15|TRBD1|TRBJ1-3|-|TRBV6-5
CASSYSGTAGNTIYF
TGTGCCAGCAGTTACTCCGGGACAGCTGGAAACACCATATATTTT
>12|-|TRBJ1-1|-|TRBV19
CASDRTNTEAFF
TGTGCCAGTGACAGAACGAACACTGAAGCTTTCTTT
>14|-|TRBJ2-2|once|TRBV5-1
CASSVGTNAGELFF
TGCGCCAGCAGCGTCGGGACGAACGCCGGGGAGCTGTTTTTT
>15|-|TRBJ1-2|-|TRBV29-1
CSVDSRGGLTYGYTF
TGCAGCGTTGATTCTAGGGGGGGCCTTACCTATGGCTACACCTTC
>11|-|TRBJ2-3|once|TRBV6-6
CASRNTDTQYF
TGTGCCAGCAGGAACACAGATACGCAGTATTTT
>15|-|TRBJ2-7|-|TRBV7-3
CASSPEPGRSYEQYF
TGTGCCAGCAGCCCCGAACCGGGTCGCTCCTACGAGCAGTACTTC
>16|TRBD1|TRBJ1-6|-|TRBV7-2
CASSLRLGQGSSPLHF
TGTGCCAGCAGCTTGCGGTTGGGACAGGGGTCCTCACCCCTCCACTTT
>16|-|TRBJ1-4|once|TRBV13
CASRRETTDSGEKLFF
TGTGCCAGCAGACGTGAGACGACGGACTCGGGGGAAAAACTGTTTTTT
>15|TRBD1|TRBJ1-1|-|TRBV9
CASSGIGGPNTEAFF
TGTGCCAGCAGTGGGATAGGGGGCCCGAACACTGAAGCTTTCTTT
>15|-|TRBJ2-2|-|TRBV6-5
CASSPQGWDTGELFF
TGTGCCAGCAGCCCCCAAGGGTGGGACACCGGGGAGCTGTTTTTT
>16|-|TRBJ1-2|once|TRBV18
CASSPTQDVSDYGYTF
TGTGCCAGCTCACCAACCCAGGACGTTTCTGACTATGGCTACACCTTC
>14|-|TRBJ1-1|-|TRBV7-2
CASSSGRVSDGAFF
TGTGCCAGCAGCTCTGGGCGGGTCTCTGATGGAGCTTTCTTT
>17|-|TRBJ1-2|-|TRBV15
CATSSYLGCGKTYGYTF
TGTGCCACCAGCTCTTATTTAGGGTGTGGAAAGACCTATGGCTACACCTTC
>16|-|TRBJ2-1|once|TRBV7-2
CASSLALVVSYNEQFF
TGTGCCAGCAGCTTAGCGCTGGTAGTGTCCTACAATGAGCAGTTCTTC
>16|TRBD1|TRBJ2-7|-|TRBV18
CASSPLVGQETYEQYF
TGTGCCAGCTCACCCTTGGTCGGACAGGAGACGTACGAGCAGTACTTC
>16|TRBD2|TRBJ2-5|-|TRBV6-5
CASSYFLAGLQETQYF
TGTGCCAGCAGTTATTTCCTAGCGGGTTTACAAGAGACCCAGTACTTC
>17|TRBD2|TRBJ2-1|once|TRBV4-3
CASSQDVAGGLYNEQFF
TGCGCCAGCAGCCAAGATGTAGCGGGGGGGCTATACAATGAGCAGTTCTTC
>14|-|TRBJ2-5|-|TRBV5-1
CASSLVGSGETQYF
TGCGCCAGCAGCTTGGTGGGCAGCGGGGAGACCCAGTACTTC
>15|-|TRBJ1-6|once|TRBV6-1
CASSEGGLHNSPLHF
TGTGCCAGCAGTGAAGGTGGACTGCATAATTCACCCCTCCACTTT
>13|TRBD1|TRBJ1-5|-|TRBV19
CASMDRAYQPQHF
TGTGCCAGTATGGACAGGGCCTATCAGCCCCAGCATTTT
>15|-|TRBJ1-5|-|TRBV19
CASSIGQGTWQPQHF
TGTGCCAGTAGTATAGGACAAGGTACGTGGCAGCCCCAGCATTTT
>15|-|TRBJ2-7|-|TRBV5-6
CASSLENFASYEQYF
TGTGCCAGCAGCTTGGAAAACTTCGCTTCTTACGAGCAGTACTTC
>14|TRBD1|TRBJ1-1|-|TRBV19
CASSINSRGAEAFF
TGTGCCAGTAGTATAAATAGCAGGGGGGCTGAAGCTTTCTTT
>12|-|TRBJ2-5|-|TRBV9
CTSSAPDSTQYF
TGTACCAGCAGCGCCCCTGACTCGACCCAGTACTTC
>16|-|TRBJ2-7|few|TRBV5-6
CASSLRRQGGSYEQYF
TGTGCCAGCAGCCTAAGGAGGCAGGGGGGATCCTACGAGCAGTACTTC